This TCR beta chain was sequenced in a study of cytomegalovirus exposure and HLA in healthy donors. With 60 Vbeta and 13 Jbeta primers, the PCR was carried out. Measured with immunoSEQ multiplex PCR; TCRdb has only the in-frame clones, and not every one. The data contain about 120,000 clones, over 70% of them singletons. Germline V gene sequence: CDR1 SGHAT, CDR2 FQDESV (reference sequence). Deletions cut 5 bases from V and 4 bases from J, with 17 bases between. This CDR3 comprises 15 residues. V is TRBV11-1 and J is TRBJ1-1; TRBD1 is a possible D gene (6 bases). The clonotype originates from a female donor in good health and CMV-seronegative. Source material: PBMCs. The CDR3 sequence: CASSAAWQGSTEAFF. As DNA, the CDR3 is TGTGCCAGCAGCGCCGCGTGGCAGGGGAGCACTGAAGCTTTCTTT.